The following is a TCR beta chain sequence with its context. The antigen remains undetermined. This sample was included in a study of T cell responses to AZD1222 COVID-19 vaccine. This CDR3 has 14 amino acids. Germline V gives CDR1 LGHDT, CDR2 YNNKEL (reference sequence). V shed 4 bases and J shed 2 bases, with 10 bases lying between them. Clones were sequenced by immunoSEQ multiplex PCR, and TCRdb holds only the in-frame ones, with some missing. The table shows roughly 78,000 clones, with 82% occurring only once. Overall study findings and caveats: Vaccine-related CD4 TCRs covered spike, predominating at 160-218 and 743-854. Of the AZD1222 recipients, only 5 or 6 were seropositive at baseline.

V usage is TRBV3-1 (or the pseudogene TRBV3-2) and J usage is TRBJ2-3; D uncertain. This TCR derives from an adult in good health. The specimen comprised peripheral blood, sampled on day 0 of AZD1222 vaccination. DNA for the CDR3: TGTGCCAGCAGCCTGATGGAGTACACAGATACGCAGTATTTT. Encoded protein: CASSLMEYTDTQYF.